Presented here are 28 T cell receptor beta chains from one specimen sequenced in a study of blood T cell repertoires in COVID-19. Clones were sequenced by immunoSEQ multiplex PCR, and TCRdb holds only the in-frame ones, with some missing. The sample holds hundreds of thousands of clones; over 80% are singletons and the top ten take approximately 0.3%. The sequencing input was peripheral blood. These receptors all come from a woman younger than 30 with acute or convalescent COVID-19.

The chain uses TRBV4-1 and TRBJ1-6, with unresolved D. V lost 0 bases and J 0 bases, leaving 15 bases between the germline ends. The CDR3 extends over 19 amino acids. Germline CDR1 is MGHRA and CDR2 is YSYEKL. The CDR3 is CASSQEPMAASSYNSPLHF. CDR3 nucleotide sequence: TGCGCCAGCAGCCAAGAGCCGATGGCAGCGAGCTCCTATAATTCACCCCTCCACTTT.

Concerning this clone: One junction end does not reproduce the germline sequence, and a read error may be involved. The V call is TRBV11-2, the J call TRBJ2-7, with 8 bases lining up with TRBD2. The CDR3 extends over 12 amino acids. Germline V lookup: CDR1 SGHAT, CDR2 FQNNGV. The chain's CDR3 is CASSLDLSGGHF. The CDR3, as DNA: TGTGCCAGCAGCTTAGATCTGAGCGGGGGTCACTTC.

A single count supports this clone. The CDR3 coding sequence is TGTGCCAGCAGCGTAGGACAGTATAATTCACCCCTCCACTTT. Its protein is CASSVGQYNSPLHF. The chain uses TRBV9 and TRBJ1-6, with TRBD1 as a possible D gene (5 bases). V was shortened by 0 bases and J by 4 bases, with 5 bases between the two germline ends. This CDR3 contains 14 residues. Germline loops: CDR1 SGDLS, CDR2 YYNGEE.

The rearrangement uses TRBV2 and TRBJ1-1, with TRBD1 matching over 8 bases. The CDR3 spans 16 residues. Trimming cost V 6 bases and J 1 base; bases outside gene matches: 10. Germline V gives CDR1 SNHLY, CDR2 FYNNEI. This CDR3 reads CASSDQGAGTNTEAFF. DNA for the CDR3: TGTGCCAGCAGCGACCAGGGGGCGGGGACGAACACTGAAGCTTTCTTT.

The J gene is TRBJ1-3, the V gene TRBV6-2 or TRBV6-3; D gene ambiguous. Germline V CDR1 and CDR2: MNHEY, SVGEGT. V lost 3 bases and J lost 0, with 18 bases in between. This CDR3 is 18 amino acids long. The CDR3 DNA reads TGTGCCAGCAGTTATCCAAATAAAAACTGGAGCTCTGGAAACACCATATATTTT. Translation: CASSYPNKNWSSGNTIYF.

The rearrangement uses TRBV12-5 and TRBJ1-6; 10 positions agree with TRBD1. Germline loops: CDR1 LGHNT, CDR2 FRNRAP. Unmatched junction bases numbered 7, after V lost 0 bases and J lost 8 bases. The CDR3 sequence is 17 residues long. In nucleotides, the CDR3 is TGTGCTAGTGGTTTGGTACCCGGGGACAGGGGAGATTCACCCCTCCACTTT. It translates to CASGLVPGDRGDSPLHF.

The CDR3 reads CASSQLATNTEAFF. The CDR3, as DNA: TGTGCCAGCAGCCAATTGGCCACGAACACTGAAGCTTTCTTT. The V call is TRBV3-1 (or the pseudogene TRBV3-2), the J call TRBJ1-1; D remains ambiguous. Per the germline V gene, CDR1 is LGHDT and CDR2 is YNNKEL (reference sequence). Trimming took 2 bases from V and 1 from J, leaving 8 bases between them. The CDR3 loop spans 14 amino acids.

The V call is TRBV12-3 or TRBV12-4, the J call TRBJ1-1, with a tentative D call TRBD1 (6 bases). The CDR3 sequence is 13 residues long. Between the trimmed V and J ends, which lost 5 bases and 3 bases, there was a span of 10 bases. DNA for the CDR3: TGTGCCAGCAGTCGAGGGACATACACTGAAGCTTTCTTT. Protein product: CASSRGTYTEAFF.

The gene calls are TRBV30 and TRBJ1-2; TRBD1 matches 9 bases. V trimming: 1 base; J trimming: 8 bases; junction bases outside the gene matches: 2. The CDR3 is 12 residues long. Germline CDR1 reads GTSNPN; CDR2 reads SVGIG (reference sequence). The CDR3 coding sequence is TGTGCCTGGAGTGGGACAGGGGAAGGCTACACCTTC. This sequence encodes CAWSGTGEGYTF.

The sample holds a few counts of this clone. The chain is built from TRBV5-1 and TRBJ1-1; D gene ambiguous. Trimming stripped 3 bases from V and 1 base from J, with 13 bases between. The CDR3 contains 15 residues. The germline V gene has CDR1 SGHRS and CDR2 YFSETQ. The CDR3 DNA follows: TGCGCCAGCAGCTCCTACGAGGTTGGGAACACTGAAGCTTTCTTT. It encodes CASSSYEVGNTEAFF.

The chain combines TRBV6-2 or TRBV6-3 with TRBJ2-2; 7 bases are shared with TRBD2. CDR1 MNHEY and CDR2 SVGEGT come from the germline V gene. There are 16 residues in the CDR3. Germline trimming cut 3 bases from V and 1 base from J; bases unmatched to any gene: 5. The CDR3 sequence: CASSYRLARNTGELFF. The CDR3 DNA reads as TGTGCCAGCAGTTATAGACTAGCCAGGAACACCGGGGAGCTGTTTTTT.

The V call is TRBV7-2, the J call TRBJ1-2, with a weak D call TRBD1 (5 bases). V lost 5 bases, J lost 6 bases, and 16 bases lay in between. Germline CDR1 reads SGHTA; CDR2 reads FQGNSA. This CDR3 comprises 14 residues. The CDR3 DNA follows: TGTGCCAGCAGCCCCCGTTGGCAGGGCCATGGCTACACCTTC. This gives the protein CASSPRWQGHGYTF. The variable domain in full, with the rest retrieved from reference TRBV7-2 and TRBJ1-2, is GAGVSQSPSNKVTEKGKDVELRCDPISGHTALYWYRQSLGQGLEFLIYFQGNSAPDKSGLPSDRFSAERTGGSVSTLTIQRTQQEDSAVYLCASSPRWQGHGYTFGSGTRLTVV.

The chain carries TRBV28 and TRBJ2-7, with unresolved D. The CDR3 extends over 11 amino acids. V gave up 6 bases and J gave up 0 bases, with 3 bases separating them. From germline, CDR1 is MDHEN and CDR2 SYDVKM. The CDR3 is CASSRSYEQYF. CDR3 nucleotides: TGTGCCAGCAGCCGCTCCTACGAGCAGTACTTC. Together with reference TRBV28 and TRBJ2-7, the CDR3 gives the full variable domain: DVKVTQSSRYLVKRTGEKVFLECVQDMDHENMFWYRQDPGLGLRLIYFSYDVKMKEKGDIPEGYSVSREKKERFSLILESASTNQTSMYLCASSRSYEQYFGPGTRLTVT.

This clone has a single count. Different DNA sequences within this sample yield the same CDR3. The V call is TRBV12-3 or TRBV12-4, the J call TRBJ1-2; TRBD1 is a possible D gene (6 bases). The CDR3 runs to 13 residues. V shed 4 bases and J shed 2 bases, with 8 bases lying between them. The DNA of the CDR3 is TGTGCCAGCAGTTCACAGGGCAACTATGGCTACACCTTC. Its protein is CASSSQGNYGYTF.

The V call is TRBV2, the J call TRBJ2-3, with no clear D. The ends were cut back, 7 bases at V and 1 base at J, with 12 bases in the middle. This CDR3 comprises 14 residues. Germline CDR1 SNHLY, CDR2 FYNNEI. Here the CDR3 reads CASTAGTRTDTQYF. The CDR3 DNA sequence: TGTGCCAGCACGGCAGGTACCCGCACAGATACGCAGTATTTT.

The rearrangement uses TRBV30 and TRBJ1-3; 8 nucleotides agree with TRBD1. CDR1 is GTSNPN, CDR2 SVGIG, per germline (reference sequence). V shed 4 bases and J 3 bases; nucleotides not matched to a gene: 5. This CDR3 contains 14 residues. CDR3 nucleotide sequence: TGTGCCTGGACCAATGGACAGGGTGGAAACACCATATATTTT. It translates to CAWTNGQGGNTIYF.

The chain couples TRBV12-3 or TRBV12-4 to TRBJ2-7; 7 positions agree with TRBD1. CDR3 length: 13 amino acids. V gave up 6 bases and J gave up 7 bases; unmatched junction bases: 9. The CDR3: CASRRTGLLEQYF. The CDR3 coding sequence is TGTGCCAGCAGGAGGACAGGCCTCCTAGAGCAGTACTTC.

This clone came up a few times. The chain links TRBV3-1 (or the pseudogene TRBV3-2) to TRBJ1-4; possible D gene TRBD1, 5 bases. The V and J ends lost 1 base and 7 bases respectively, with 13 bases between them. Germline-derived CDR1 and CDR2 are LGHDT and YNNKEL (reference sequence). There are 15 residues in the CDR3. The CDR3 DNA reads as TGTGCCAGCAGCCAAGTGGAGGGGCGGGGTGAAAAACTGTTTTTT. It yields the protein CASSQVEGRGEKLFF.

The chain links TRBV6-5 to TRBJ2-1, with D maybe TRBD2 (6 bases). V dropped 6 bases and J dropped 9 bases, with 12 bases sitting between them. This CDR3 contains 12 residues. Germline loops: CDR1 MNHEY, CDR2 SVGAGI. The CDR3: CASRSVGGEQFF. CDR3 coding DNA: TGTGCCAGCAGGAGTGTCGGGGGTGAGCAGTTCTTC.

Remarks on this clone: Other DNA variants within this sample encode the same CDR3. The gene calls are TRBV12-3 or TRBV12-4 and TRBJ1-2; 7 nucleotides agree with TRBD1. V was pared by 5 bases and J by 4 bases, with 1 base of the junction left unmatched. The CDR3 is made up of 12 amino acids. This CDR3 is CASSRQGYGYTF. In nucleotides, the CDR3 is TGTGCCAGCAGTAGACAGGGCTATGGCTACACCTTC.

The genes are TRBV19 and TRBJ1-1, with D maybe TRBD1 (5 bases). The CDR3 runs 15 residues. Germline V gene lookup returns CDR1 LNHDA and CDR2 SQIVND (reference sequence). Trimming removed 3 bases from V and 4 bases from J, with 15 bases in between. The CDR3 bases are TGTGCCAGTAGTATTGCCCTGGGAGGGGTCACTGAAGCTTTCTTT. This encodes CASSIALGGVTEAFF.

This rearrangement joins TRBV5-6 to TRBJ2-5, with TRBD1 matching 8 bases. This CDR3 is built from 15 residues. Trimming at V came to 2 bases and at J to 2 bases, leaving 5 bases not matched to a gene. From germline, CDR1 is SGHDT and CDR2 YYEEEE. The DNA of the CDR3 is TGTGCCAGCAGCTTCCTTGGGACAGGTCAAGAGACCCAGTACTTC. Its protein product is CASSFLGTGQETQYF.

The chain couples TRBV2 to TRBJ2-1, with TRBD1 identical over 10 bases. V lost 1 base and J lost 15; bases outside the gene matches: 3. The CDR3 spans 12 residues. CDR1 SNHLY and CDR2 FYNNEI come from the germline V gene. In nucleotides, the CDR3 is TGTGCCAGCAGTGAAGGACAGGGGGCATGGTTCTTC. Amino acids: CASSEGQGAWFF.

The gene calls are TRBV5-4 and TRBJ1-4, with 11 bases that match TRBD1. The V gene's germline CDR1 is SGHNT and CDR2 YYREEE (reference sequence). Trimming cost V 4 bases and J 6 bases; bases outside gene matches: 14. The CDR3 extends over 18 amino acids. CDR3 sequence: CASSPGTGGPVGYEKLFF. CDR3 coding DNA: TGTGCCAGCAGCCCAGGGACAGGGGGACCAGTTGGATATGAAAAACTGTTTTTT.

The J gene is TRBJ1-2, the V gene TRBV29-1; 7 bases align to TRBD1. The V gene's germline CDR1 is SQVTM and CDR2 ANQGSEA. CDR3 length equals 14 residues. After removal of 5 bases from V and 3 bases from J, the junction contained 9 bases not matched to a gene. The CDR3 nucleotides read TGCAGCGTTAGAAAAGGGGGCGAAGACTATGGCTACACCTTC. This encodes CSVRKGGEDYGYTF.

The rearrangement joins TRBV19 to TRBJ1-5; tentative D call: TRBD1 (5 bases). Germline V CDR1 and CDR2: LNHDA, SQIVND (reference sequence). CDR3 length equals 13 residues. Trimming shortened V by 3 bases and J by 6 bases, and 9 bases separated the two germline ends. CDR3 region: CASSMQGVQPQHF. CDR3 nucleotides: TGTGCCAGTAGTATGCAGGGCGTTCAGCCCCAGCATTTT.

The rearrangement uses TRBV2 and TRBJ2-2; TRBD1 aligns across 9 bases. CDR1 SNHLY and CDR2 FYNNEI come from the germline V gene. The V segment lost 10 bases and the J segment 6 bases; nucleotides outside the gene matches: 3. The CDR3 covers 12 residues. CDR3 sequence: CATRDRAGELFF. CDR3 sequence (DNA): TGTGCCACCAGGGACAGGGCCGGGGAGCTGTTTTTT.

V and J are TRBV5-5 and TRBJ1-3, with TRBD1 identical over 10 bases. Germline V CDR1 and CDR2: SGHKS, YYEKEE (reference sequence). V shed 5 bases, J shed 3 bases, and the junction held 5 bases outside the gene matches. This CDR3 spans 15 amino acids. The CDR3 spells CASSFDRGLGNTIYF. For the CDR3, the DNA is TGTGCCAGCAGTTTCGACAGGGGGCTTGGAAACACCATATATTTT. Looking up the rest from reference TRBV5-5 and TRBJ1-3 gives the full variable domain: DAGVTQSPTHLIKTRGQQVTLRCSPISGHKSVSWYQQVLGQGPQFIFQYYEKEERGRGNFPDRFSARQFPNYSSELNVNALLLGDSALYLCASSFDRGLGNTIYFGEGSWLTVV.